The 22 T cell receptor beta chains listed next were all sequenced from one sample in a study of shared clonotypes between healthy human individuals. Positive CCR7 selection of CD45RO-negative cells yielded the naive CD8 cells, and terminally differentiated effector memory CD45RA+ cells were excluded. Repertoires were generated with immunoSEQ multiplex PCR, while TCRdb's copy carries only in-frame clones and drops some. This repertoire shows roughly 590,000 clones, over 95% found once; its top ten account for roughly 0.1%. The specimen sequenced was naive CD8+ T cells sorted from blood. The receptors stem from a woman aged 25 to 39 in good health.

V and J are TRBV28 and TRBJ1-2; possible D gene TRBD1, 6 bases. V dropped 8 bases and J dropped 4 bases, with 11 bases sitting between them. There are 12 residues in the CDR3. Germline V CDR1 and CDR2: MDHEN, SYDVKM. DNA of the CDR3: TGTGCCAGCCGGGGGGCCGCCTATGGCTACACCTTC. Translation: CASRGAAYGYTF.

The J gene is TRBJ2-7, the V gene TRBV7-8; D is ambiguous. CDR3 length equals 13 residues. The ends were cut back, 1 base at V and 5 bases at J, with 9 bases in the middle. CDR1 SGHVS and CDR2 FQNEAQ come from the germline V gene. The CDR3 region has the DNA TGTGCCAGCAGCTTAGTCCCGGCGGACGAGCAGTACTTC. This sequence encodes CASSLVPADEQYF.

The chain is built from TRBV28 and TRBJ1-5, with D maybe TRBD1 (5 bases). Germline lookup yields CDR1 MDHEN and CDR2 SYDVKM. Trimming pared 3 bases from V and 6 bases from J, leaving 12 bases between. The CDR3 contains 14 residues. The CDR3 DNA reads as TGTGCCAGCAGTTTGTCACAGAGGGGTCAGCCCCAGCATTTT. Its translation is CASSLSQRGQPQHF.

The rearrangement links TRBV6-1 to TRBJ1-5; the D is unclear. Trimming shortened V by 0 bases and J by 0 bases, and 9 bases separated the two germline ends. Germline CDR1 is MNHNS and CDR2 is SASEGT. This CDR3 contains 16 residues. CDR3 residues: CASSEAIRVSNQPQHF. The CDR3 DNA sequence: TGTGCCAGCAGTGAAGCGATAAGGGTTAGCAATCAGCCCCAGCATTTT.

The rearrangement uses TRBV7-9 and TRBJ1-1; D is unresolved. The CDR3 is 14 amino acids. V was cut by 4 bases and J by 4 bases, with 13 bases left in between. Germline CDR1 and CDR2: SEHNR and FQNEAQ (reference sequence). The CDR3 here is CASSWSRPGTEAFF. The CDR3 DNA is TGTGCCAGCAGCTGGTCCAGGCCGGGCACTGAAGCTTTCTTT.

The V and J genes are TRBV7-8 and TRBJ2-2; D is undetermined. Trimming pared 2 bases from V and 6 bases from J, leaving 1 base between. The CDR3 has 11 residues. Germline V gene data show CDR1 as SGHVS and CDR2 as FQNEAQ. The CDR3 sequence is CASSLPGELFF. In DNA form, the CDR3 reads TGTGCCAGCAGCTTACCCGGGGAGCTGTTTTTT.

This clone was observed a single time. This sequence joins TRBV28 and TRBJ2-2; D not certain. CDR3 length equals 13 residues. Germline V gene data show CDR1 as MDHEN and CDR2 as SYDVKM. Between the trimmed V and J ends, which lost 3 bases and 7 bases, there was a span of 9 bases. The CDR3 protein is CASSFNLVGELFF. CDR3 in DNA: TGTGCCAGCAGTTTCAACTTGGTCGGGGAGCTGTTTTTT.

This sequence joins TRBV30 and TRBJ1-1; D possibly corresponds to TRBD1 (5 bases). CDR3 length: 12 amino acids. Trimming stripped 7 bases from V and 6 bases from J, with 15 bases between. From germline, CDR1 is GTSNPN and CDR2 SVGIG (reference sequence). The CDR3 region is CASWGGTAEAFF. DNA for the CDR3: TGTGCCTCTTGGGGGGGAACGGCTGAAGCTTTCTTT.

The chain uses TRBV6-6 and TRBJ2-5; 8 bases align to TRBD2. Germline CDR1 and CDR2: MNHNY and SVGAGI (reference sequence). With V trimmed by 5 bases and J by 2 bases, 7 bases remained unmatched. This CDR3 comprises 15 residues. CDR3 sequence reads: CASSSQRETQETQYF. CDR3 in DNA: TGTGCCAGCAGTAGCCAGCGGGAGACGCAAGAGACCCAGTACTTC.

This chain uses TRBV7-9 with TRBJ2-2; D not resolved. The V end was cut by 8 bases, the J end by 6 bases, with 4 bases between. CDR3 length: 10 residues. The germline V gene has CDR1 SEHNR and CDR2 FQNEAQ (reference sequence). The CDR3 DNA follows: TGTGCCAGCCTCTCCGGGGAGCTGTTTTTT. Encoded protein: CASLSGELFF.

The genes are TRBV4-1 and TRBJ2-1; 12 bases fit TRBD2. Germline V gene lookup returns CDR1 MGHRA and CDR2 YSYEKL. Germline trimming cut 3 bases from V and 9 bases from J; bases unmatched to any gene: 15. This CDR3 is 18 amino acids long. The DNA for the CDR3 is TGCGCCAGCAGCCAGCTGGCTCCCGCTAGCGGGAGGGTAATTGAGCAGTTCTTC. Protein product: CASSQLAPASGRVIEQFF.

The chain uses TRBV5-1 and TRBJ2-1; 11 nucleotides agree with TRBD2. Looked up from germline, CDR1 is SGHRS and CDR2 is YFSETQ. This CDR3 is built from 19 residues. The V gene end was trimmed by 0 bases and the J gene end by 0 bases; junction bases not matched to a gene: 8. The CDR3 region has the DNA TGCGCCAGCAGCTTGGTTATGACTAGCGGGGTCAGCTCCTACAATGAGCAGTTCTTC. Its translation: CASSLVMTSGVSSYNEQFF.

The gene calls are TRBV2 and TRBJ1-1; D unclear. This CDR3 region has 15 residues. Germline CDR1 SNHLY, CDR2 FYNNEI. V was shortened by 6 bases and J by 1 base, with 15 bases between the two germline ends. The CDR3 reads CASRALGRSNTEAFF. The CDR3 DNA is TGTGCCAGCAGGGCCCTAGGACGGTCGAACACTGAAGCTTTCTTT.

The chain is built from TRBV25-1 and TRBJ1-2, with no clear D. Germline V gene lookup returns CDR1 MGHDK and CDR2 SYGVNS. V was pared by 6 bases and J by 8 bases, with 25 bases between. This CDR3 spans 16 amino acids. This CDR3 is CASSDALVSAPLGYTF. Here the CDR3 DNA reads TGTGCCAGCAGCGATGCTCTCGTCAGCGCGCCCCTGGGCTACACCTTC.

V usage is TRBV29-1 and J usage is TRBJ1-2, with D unresolved. The germline V gene has CDR1 SQVTM and CDR2 ANQGSEA. This CDR3 has 10 amino acids. The V end was cut by 2 bases, the J end by 8 bases, with 6 bases between. CDR3 sequence (DNA): TGCAGCGTTGAAAGGAACGGCTACACCTTC. Amino acid sequence: CSVERNGYTF.

This clone was detected only once. The chain recombines TRBV28 with TRBJ2-1; D is unresolved. V lost 2 bases, J lost 6 bases, and 5 bases lay in between. The CDR3 has 12 amino acids. Germline V gene sequence: CDR1 MDHEN, CDR2 SYDVKM. DNA of the CDR3: TGTGCCAGCAGTTTAGCCGGCAATGAGCAGTTCTTC. It encodes CASSLAGNEQFF.

V gene TRBV7-2 combines with J gene TRBJ2-1, with a possible D match to TRBD2 (6 bases). V was trimmed by 2 bases and J by 3 bases, leaving 11 bases between them. The CDR3 has 15 amino acids. Germline lookup yields CDR1 SGHTA and CDR2 FQGNSA. The CDR3 sequence is CASSLTSLHYNEQFF. The CDR3 region has the DNA TGTGCCAGCAGCTTAACTAGCCTTCACTACAATGAGCAGTTCTTC.

Points on this clone: Different DNA sequences within this sample yield the same CDR3. V is TRBV6-5 and J is TRBJ1-1; D is uncertain. Germline assignment: CDR1 MNHEY and CDR2 SVGAGI. The V end was cut by 0 bases, the J end by 0 bases, with 11 bases between. CDR3 length: 16 residues. Here the CDR3 reads CASSYSTLSMNTEAFF. CDR3 DNA: TGTGCCAGCAGTTACTCGACTCTTTCAATGAACACTGAAGCTTTCTTT.

This clone appeared a single time. The same CDR3 also results from other DNA sequences found in this sample. The chain employs TRBV27 and TRBJ2-7; 10 nucleotides line up with TRBD1. Trimming cost V 6 bases and J 4 bases; bases outside gene matches: 6. This CDR3 has 14 residues. Germline V CDR1 and CDR2: MNHEY, SMNVEV (reference sequence). The CDR3 loop is CASSPGTGDYEQYF. CDR3 nucleotides: TGTGCCAGCAGCCCCGGGACAGGGGATTACGAGCAGTACTTC.

The V and J genes are TRBV7-6 and TRBJ2-7, with D possibly being TRBD2 (6 bases). CDR3 size: 14 residues. Germline CDR1 SGHVS, CDR2 FNYEAQ. Trimming pared 4 bases from V and 0 bases from J, leaving 10 bases between. CDR3 DNA: TGTGCCAGCAGCTACACGACTAGCTCCTACGAGCAGTACTTC. It encodes CASSYTTSSYEQYF.

The chain is built from TRBV14 and TRBJ1-2; D unresolved. The V end was cut by 5 bases, the J end by 0 bases, with 19 bases between. This CDR3 spans 17 amino acids. CDR1 is SGHDN and CDR2 is FVKESK in the germline V gene. CDR3 residues: CASSNDAAVYANYGYTF. In DNA form, the CDR3 reads TGTGCCAGCAGCAATGATGCAGCCGTATACGCTAACTATGGCTACACCTTC.

The genes are TRBV7-9 and TRBJ1-4, with D hard to call. Trimming took 1 base from V and 5 from J, leaving 17 bases between them. CDR1 and CDR2 from the germline V gene are SEHNR and FQNEAQ (reference sequence). The CDR3 sequence is 17 residues long. CDR3 residues: CASSLEAWLNGNEKLFF. The DNA for the CDR3 is TGTGCCAGCAGCTTAGAGGCCTGGCTGAACGGGAATGAAAAACTGTTTTTT.